This is a list of T cell receptor beta chains from one sample in a study of blood T cell repertoires in COVID-19. Libraries were prepared by immunoSEQ multiplex PCR; TCRdb keeps only in-frame clonotypes and omits some of them. The table lists 350,000 to 500,000 clones, about 88% of them singletons. Sequenced: PBMCs or T cells enriched from blood (not recorded which). The receptors here all came from a woman aged 18-29 years who had been exposed to COVID-19. The CDR3 runs from the conserved cysteine through the conserved F or W.

CDR3aa: CASRGSGGAQNNQPQHF; j_gene: TRBJ1-5; v_gene: TRBV28
CDR3aa: CSVMSGGNYGYTF; j_gene: TRBJ1-2; v_gene: TRBV29-1
CDR3aa: CASSDGLAGATGELFF; j_gene: TRBJ2-2; v_gene: TRBV10-2
CDR3aa: CASSFPTSGSSYNEQFF; j_gene: TRBJ2-1; v_gene: TRBV5-4
CDR3aa: CASSADGGNQPQHF; j_gene: TRBJ1-5; v_gene: TRBV2
CDR3aa: CASSFQGAYEQYF; j_gene: TRBJ2-7; v_gene: TRBV28
CDR3aa: CASSEALAYNEQFF; j_gene: TRBJ2-1; v_gene: TRBV2
CDR3aa: CASTARGLDGYTF; j_gene: TRBJ1-2; v_gene: TRBV12-3/TRBV12-4
CDR3aa: CASSRTSGGSYNEQFF; j_gene: TRBJ2-1; v_gene: TRBV5-4
CDR3aa: CASSLSRTSGYEQYF; j_gene: TRBJ2-7; v_gene: TRBV27
CDR3aa: CAGTRQGQGYEQYF; j_gene: TRBJ2-7; v_gene: TRBV2